This T cell receptor (beta chain) derives from a study of CD8+ T cells in alopecia areata. Following RNA extraction, reverse transcription yielded cDNA that acted as the sequencing template. Measured with immunoSEQ multiplex PCR; TCRdb has only the in-frame clones, and not every one. The table shows about 180,000 clones, with around 71% occurring only once. CDR3 length: 15 residues. Germline V CDR1 and CDR2: SGHAT, FQNNGV. V shed 4 bases and J shed 1 base, with 14 bases lying between them. The sorting of PBMCs gave CD4+ and CD8+ T cells. This clonotype was obtained from a human donor with alopecia areata. Specimen: CD8+ T cells sorted from blood, collected at week 0. The genes are TRBV11-2 and TRBJ2-7; D call uncertain. The CDR3 loop reads CASSSLTDQSYEQYF. The CDR3 nucleotides are TGTGCCAGCAGCTCCCTAACTGACCAATCCTACGAGCAGTACTTC.